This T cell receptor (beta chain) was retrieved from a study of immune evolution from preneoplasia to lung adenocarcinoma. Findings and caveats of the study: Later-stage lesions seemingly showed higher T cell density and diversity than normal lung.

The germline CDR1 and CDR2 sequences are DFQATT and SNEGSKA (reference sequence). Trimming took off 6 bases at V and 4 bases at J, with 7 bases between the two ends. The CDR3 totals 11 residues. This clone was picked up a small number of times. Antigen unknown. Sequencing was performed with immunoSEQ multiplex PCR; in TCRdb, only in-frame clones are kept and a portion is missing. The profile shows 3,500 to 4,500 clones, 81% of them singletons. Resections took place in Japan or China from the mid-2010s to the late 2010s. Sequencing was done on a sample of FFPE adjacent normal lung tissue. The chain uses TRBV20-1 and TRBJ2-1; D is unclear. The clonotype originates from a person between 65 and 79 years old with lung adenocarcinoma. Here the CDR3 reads CSAVIYNEQFF. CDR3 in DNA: TGCAGTGCAGTTATATACAATGAGCAGTTCTTC.